Below are 31 T cell receptor beta chains sequenced from a single sample in a study of vaccination and CD4 T cells after COVID-19. The treatment is: roughly 11-day PBMC culture with coronavirus spike peptide pools or control peptides (ViraFEST assay). The Oncomine TCR Beta short-read assay was what sequenced the DNA obtained from cultured CD4+ T cells. TCRdb passed the PCR reads through MiXCR, listing each CDR3 protein once. The sample has 20,000 to 25,000 distinct CDR3 sequences, approximately 49% seen once. These receptors' antigens are unknown. Sequencing was performed on CD4+ T cells from blood, cultured in vitro. These receptors all come from a human donor who had recovered from COVID-19.

V and J are TRBV19 and TRBJ1-6, with D perhaps matching TRBD1 (5 bases). The CDR3 runs to 18 residues. Germline CDR1 and CDR2: LNHDA and SQIVND (reference sequence). Trimming left V 4 bases short and J 11 bases short, with 27 bases between. In nucleotides, the CDR3 is TGTGCCAGTAGTAGAAACAACCTCCTACAGGACCCCACTGCACCCCTCCACTTT. It yields the protein CASSRNNLLQDPTAPLHF.

In its sample, this clonotype was seen a few times. The rearrangement links TRBV18 to TRBJ2-5; no definite D call. Germline-derived CDR1 and CDR2 are KGHSH and LQKENI. Trimming removed 3 bases from V and 2 bases from J, with 1 base in between. The CDR3 totals 11 residues. CDR3 residues: CASSPQETQYF. Here the CDR3 DNA reads TGTGCCAGCTCACCGCAAGAGACCCAGTACTTC. Combining the CDR3 with reference TRBV18 and TRBJ2-5 gives the whole variable domain NAGVMQNPRHLVRRRGQEARLRCSPMKGHSHVYWYRQLPEEGLKFMVYLQKENIIDESGMPKERFSAEFPKEGPSILRIQQVVRGDSAAYFCASSPQETQYFGPGTRLLVL.

V is TRBV7-8 and J is TRBJ1-6; D unresolved. Trimming removed 5 bases from V and 8 bases from J, with 13 bases in between. CDR1 is SGHVS, CDR2 FQNEAQ, per germline. The CDR3 sequence is 14 residues long. This CDR3 reads CASSHTVVDSPLHF. The CDR3 nucleotides are TGTGCCAGCAGCCATACAGTCGTAGATTCACCCCTCCACTTT.

The V gene is TRBV7-9, the J gene TRBJ2-1; TRBD2 aligns across 10 bases. This CDR3 contains 15 residues. Looked up from germline, CDR1 is SEHNR and CDR2 is FQNEAQ (reference sequence). The junction had 7 bases not matched to a gene; V was cut back by 4 bases and J by 7 bases. CDR3 protein: CASSSSGGARNEQFF. As DNA, the CDR3 is TGTGCCAGCAGCTCAAGCGGGGGGGCCCGTAATGAGCAGTTCTTC.

The chain has TRBV7-2 and TRBJ2-7; D is unresolved. V gave up 7 bases and J gave up 1 base, with 17 bases separating them. This CDR3 is 15 amino acids long. Per the germline V gene, CDR1 is SGHTA and CDR2 is FQGNSA. In DNA, the CDR3 is TGTGCCAGCACTACGTATGGGCAGTCGTCCTACGAGCAGTACTTC. Its protein product is CASTTYGQSSYEQYF.

This clonotype has more than one count but fewer than ten. The rearrangement links TRBV10-1 to TRBJ1-3; D remains unclear. Per the germline V gene, CDR1 is WNHNN and CDR2 is SYGVQD (reference sequence). The CDR3 totals 14 residues. The ends were cut back, 6 bases at V and 0 bases at J, with 9 bases in the middle. CDR3 loop: CASRGSNSGNTIYF. In nucleotides, the CDR3 is TGCGCCAGCAGGGGTTCCAACTCTGGAAACACCATATATTTT.

V is TRBV6-5 and J is TRBJ2-7, with D possibly matching TRBD1 (6 bases). V was trimmed by 2 bases and J by 2 bases, leaving 16 bases between them. The germline CDR1 and CDR2 sequences are MNHEY and SVGAGI. This CDR3 has 16 amino acids. In DNA, the CDR3 is TGTGCCAGCAGTTACGAGGCCGGGACACGGACCTACGAGCAGTACTTC. This codes for CASSYEAGTRTYEQYF.

The chain combines TRBV12-3 or TRBV12-4 with TRBJ2-1; D perhaps matches TRBD2 (6 bases). The CDR3 runs 16 residues. Trimming took 2 bases from V and 6 from J, leaving 17 bases between them. CDR3 in DNA: TGTGCCAGCAGTTTACCGTCTGGGGGGAGGCGCAATGAGCAGTTCTTC. This codes for CASSLPSGGRRNEQFF.

The V and J genes are TRBV7-2 and TRBJ2-3; 8 bases map to TRBD1. CDR1 and CDR2 from the germline V gene are SGHTA and FQGNSA. This CDR3 is built from 17 residues. V was pared by 1 base and J by 1 base, with 7 bases of the junction left unmatched. CDR3 sequence (DNA): TGTGCCAGCAGCTTAGTTAGCAGGGGGCGCGGCACAGATACGCAGTATTTT. Amino acids: CASSLVSRGRGTDTQYF. Using reference TRBV7-2 and TRBJ2-3 for the parts outside the CDR3, the full variable domain is GAGVSQSPSNKVTEKGKDVELRCDPISGHTALYWYRQSLGQGLEFLIYFQGNSAPDKSGLPSDRFSAERTGGSVSTLTIQRTQQEDSAVYLCASSLVSRGRGTDTQYFGPGTRLTVL.

There are a few counts of this clonotype. The rearrangement links TRBV5-4 to TRBJ2-5; 14 bases match TRBD2. There are 16 residues in the CDR3. Germline CDR1 is SGHNT and CDR2 is YYREEE (reference sequence). Unmatched junction bases numbered 4, after V lost 4 bases and J lost 2 bases. Written as DNA, the CDR3 is TGTGCCAGCAGCCCGGGACTAGCGGGGGCACAAGAGACCCAGTACTTC. Its protein product is CASSPGLAGAQETQYF.

This clonotype was observed a few times. The chain is built from TRBV6-1 and TRBJ2-7; TRBD2 matches at 9 bases. V lost 6 bases to trimming and J lost 3 bases; unmatched junction nucleotides: 12. Germline CDR1 reads MNHNS; CDR2 reads SASEGT. The CDR3 contains 16 residues. CDR3 sequence reads: CASSLHTLAGRYEQYF. Here the CDR3 DNA reads TGTGCCAGCAGCCTACACACCCTAGCGGGACGCTACGAGCAGTACTTC.

The CDR3 DNA sequence: TGTGCCAGCAGTAAATCCGGGGGAAATTACGAGCAGTACTTC. This encodes CASSKSGGNYEQYF. The gene calls are TRBV28 and TRBJ2-7; the D gene is possibly TRBD2 (6 bases). The CDR3 length is 14 residues. Germline CDR1 reads MDHEN; CDR2 reads SYDVKM. With 5 bases removed from V and 4 bases from J, the gap between germline ends came to 15 bases.

This CDR3 reads CASTLRGDYGYTF. CDR3 DNA: TGTGCCAGCACTTTGCGAGGGGACTATGGCTACACCTTC. The rearrangement joins TRBV6-1 to TRBJ1-2, with D possibly being TRBD1 (5 bases). V lost 7 bases and J lost 3, with 12 bases in between. Germline loops: CDR1 MNHNS, CDR2 SASEGT. CDR3 length: 13 residues.

This clonotype was seen a handful of times. The rearrangement joins TRBV11-2 to TRBJ2-2; D possibly corresponds to TRBD1 (6 bases). The CDR3 runs to 15 residues. V gave up 5 bases and J gave up 5 bases, with 15 bases separating them. Germline CDR1 is SGHAT and CDR2 is FQNNGV. Here the CDR3 DNA reads TGTGCCAGCAGCCCCCCAGGGGCGCGGACCGGGGAGCTGTTTTTT. Residues: CASSPPGARTGELFF.

The chain uses TRBV7-2 and TRBJ2-3; TRBD2 aligns across 7 bases. V was pared by 3 bases and J by 4 bases, with 7 bases of the junction left unmatched. The germline V gene encodes CDR1 SGHTA and CDR2 FQGNSA. The CDR3 loop spans 15 amino acids. The CDR3, as DNA: TGTGCCAGCAGCTTCGAGGGCGGGAGAGCAGATACGCAGTATTTT. Translated, it gives CASSFEGGRADTQYF.

V gene TRBV6-2 or TRBV6-3 combines with J gene TRBJ2-2, with 9 bases matching TRBD1. J gave up 5 bases and V 8 bases, and 6 bases lay outside the gene matches. This CDR3 is built from 14 residues. Germline V gene sequence: CDR1 MNHEY, CDR2 SVGEGT. CDR3 residues: CASLDRGATGELFF. The CDR3 DNA is TGTGCCAGCCTTGACAGGGGGGCGACCGGGGAGCTGTTTTTT.

The chain employs TRBV12-3 or TRBV12-4 and TRBJ1-1, with D tentatively TRBD1 (6 bases). This CDR3 has 13 residues. V was trimmed by 8 bases and J by 4 bases, leaving 14 bases between them. The CDR3 here is CASSRGVATEAFF. For the CDR3, the DNA is TGTGCCAGCTCTAGGGGGGTCGCCACTGAAGCTTTCTTT.

This clonotype occurred a few times. The V call is TRBV20-1, the J call TRBJ1-2; D not certain. CDR3 length equals 14 residues. Germline V gives CDR1 DFQATT, CDR2 SNEGSKA (reference sequence). The V and J ends lost 2 bases and 4 bases respectively, with 14 bases between them. The CDR3 spells CSARPATLVYGYTF. The CDR3 DNA sequence: TGCAGTGCTAGACCAGCCACCCTTGTCTATGGCTACACCTTC.

CDR3 protein: CASSLFRQGAGGLAKNIQYF. CDR3 nucleotide sequence: TGTGCCAGCAGTTTATTCCGACAGGGGGCTGGGGGGTTAGCCAAAAACATTCAGTACTTC. V usage is TRBV27 and J usage is TRBJ2-4; 10 bases line up with TRBD1. J gave up 0 bases and V 1 base, and 12 bases lay outside the gene matches. The CDR3 has 20 amino acids. Germline assignment: CDR1 MNHEY and CDR2 SMNVEV (reference sequence).

This clonotype was counted only a few times. The V gene is TRBV28, the J gene TRBJ1-6; 7 bases agree with TRBD1. Per germline, CDR1 MDHEN and CDR2 SYDVKM. Trimming at V came to 3 bases and at J to 9 bases, leaving 11 bases not matched to a gene. The CDR3 is 16 amino acids. DNA of the CDR3: TGTGCCAGCAGTTTTCCTTATACAGGGGTGAGTTCACCCCTCCACTTT. Its translation: CASSFPYTGVSSPLHF.

This clonotype was found a few times. The chain carries TRBV5-1 and TRBJ1-2; TRBD1 matches at 12 bases. The CDR3 length is 17 residues. The trim removed 4 bases at V and 4 bases at J, leaving 11 bases unmatched. Germline V gives CDR1 SGHRS, CDR2 YFSETQ. The CDR3 loop is CASSGRDRGRISYGYTF. In DNA, the CDR3 is TGCGCCAGCAGCGGCCGGGACAGGGGGCGGATTTCCTATGGCTACACCTTC.

This chain links TRBV5-1 with TRBJ1-6; maybe TRBD1 (6 bases). Deletions cut 2 bases from V and 13 bases from J, with 10 bases between. CDR3 length equals 12 residues. Germline loops: CDR1 SGHRS, CDR2 YFSETQ. The CDR3 here is CASSFNTGPLHF. In DNA form, the CDR3 reads TGCGCCAGCAGCTTCAATACAGGGCCCCTCCACTTT.

V gene TRBV20-1 combines with J gene TRBJ1-5, with TRBD1 identical over 10 bases. This CDR3 region has 17 residues. Germline values: CDR1 DFQATT, CDR2 SNEGSKA (reference sequence). With V trimmed by 0 bases and J by 1 base, 6 bases remained unmatched. In DNA, the CDR3 is TGCAGTGCTAGAGATAGGACAGGGGGTACGAGCAATCAGCCCCAGCATTTT. Encoded protein: CSARDRTGGTSNQPQHF.

This clonotype was seen a few times. This chain connects TRBV19 to TRBJ2-3; D might be TRBD1 (6 bases). The germline V gene has CDR1 LNHDA and CDR2 SQIVND (reference sequence). Trimming stripped 5 bases from V and 1 base from J, with 7 bases between. This CDR3 is 13 amino acids long. The CDR3 sequence is CASSEGGTDTQYF. In DNA form, the CDR3 reads TGTGCCAGTAGTGAGGGGGGCACAGATACGCAGTATTTT. Full variable domain (rest looked up from reference TRBV19 and TRBJ2-3): DGGITQSPKYLFRKEGQNVTLSCEQNLNHDAMYWYRQDPGQGLRLIYYSQIVNDFQKGDIAEGYSVSREKKESFPLTVTSAQKNPTAFYLCASSEGGTDTQYFGPGTRLTVL.

The chain employs TRBV12-3 or TRBV12-4 and TRBJ1-5; 7 nucleotides match TRBD1. The ends lost 7 bases at V and 0 bases at J; junction bases unmatched: 12. CDR3 length equals 17 residues. The CDR3 is CASTSGTALYSNQPQHF. CDR3 sequence (DNA): TGTGCCAGCACTTCCGGGACAGCCCTTTATAGCAATCAGCCCCAGCATTTT.

For the CDR3, the DNA is TGTGCCAGCAGCCTTAAAAGGAACACTGAAGCTTTCTTT. Residues: CASSLKRNTEAFF. This chain uses TRBV7-8 with TRBJ1-1; D unresolved. This CDR3 is built from 13 residues. The germline V gene encodes CDR1 SGHVS and CDR2 FQNEAQ. Trimming pared 5 bases from V and 1 base from J, leaving 8 bases between.

This clonotype was picked up a small number of times. The chain employs TRBV7-2 and TRBJ2-3; 9 nucleotides align to TRBD2. V gave up 10 bases and J gave up 6 bases; unmatched junction bases: 17. Germline V gives CDR1 SGHTA, CDR2 FQGNSA. CDR3 size: 16 residues. CDR3 loop: CATSGGLAGISDTQYF. Written as DNA, the CDR3 is TGTGCCACCTCAGGAGGGCTAGCGGGAATTTCTGATACGCAGTATTTT.

The sample holds a few counts of this clonotype. The chain has TRBV20-1 and TRBJ2-3; the D is unclear. This CDR3 spans 14 amino acids. Per the germline V gene, CDR1 is DFQATT and CDR2 is SNEGSKA (reference sequence). Deletions cut 6 bases from V and 0 bases from J, with 13 bases between. CDR3 bases: TGCAGTGCCCGGCCGAGGTCTAGCACAGATACGCAGTATTTT. This sequence encodes CSARPRSSTDTQYF.

The J gene is TRBJ2-7, the V gene TRBV7-2; tentatively, D is TRBD1 or TRBD2 (5 bases each). The CDR3 is 16 amino acids. Between the trimmed V and J ends, which lost 6 bases and 0 bases, there was a span of 18 bases. CDR1 is SGHTA, CDR2 FQGNSA, per germline. The CDR3 nucleotides are TGTGCCAGCAGGGGAAGTGGGGGTTACAACTCCTACGAGCAGTACTTC. Protein product: CASRGSGGYNSYEQYF.

The V and J genes are TRBV20-1 and TRBJ1-5; 10 bases align to TRBD1. V lost 6 bases and J lost 4; bases outside the gene matches: 6. Germline V gene data show CDR1 as DFQATT and CDR2 as SNEGSKA (reference sequence). This CDR3 is built from 14 residues. DNA for the CDR3: TGCAGTGCAGAGGGGGACAGGGGAAATCAGCCCCAGCATTTT. Its protein is CSAEGDRGNQPQHF.

This chain joins TRBV20-1 and TRBJ2-3; 9 bases are a match to TRBD2. The length of the CDR3 is 14 residues. Germline CDR1 and CDR2: DFQATT and SNEGSKA (reference sequence). Losses at the gene ends were 4 bases for V and 5 bases for J; bases not matched to a gene: 7. The CDR3 is CSAKERGVGDTQYF. The CDR3 nucleotides are TGCAGTGCTAAGGAGCGGGGGGTAGGAGATACGCAGTATTTT.